The T cell receptor (beta chain) under discussion was sequenced for a study of blood T cell repertoires in COVID-19. Study-level background: Specimens from acute and convalescent COVID-19 originated in the United States, Italy and Spain.

Assay used: immunoSEQ multiplex PCR; TCRdb lists only in-frame clones, some missing. The sample yields about 240,000 clones, around 90% seen once. The sequence derives from a man between 60 and 75 years old who had recovered from COVID-19. The sample taken for sequencing was peripheral blood.

The CDR3 sequence is CASSTRGQPYNEQFF. In DNA, the CDR3 is TGTGCCAGCAGCACTCGGGGACAGCCCTACAATGAGCAGTTCTTC. The chain uses TRBV11-2 and TRBJ2-1, with TRBD1 matching over 7 bases. From germline, CDR1 is SGHAT and CDR2 FQNNGV. The CDR3 is made up of 15 amino acids. V lost 5 bases and J lost 2; bases outside the gene matches: 6.